This T cell receptor beta chain appears in the sequencing data of a study of beta chain features in type 1 diabetes. Blood was collected once per donor into heparin, averaging about 110 mL. Study results and limitations: Patients with type 1 diabetes carried fewer insertions and had more deletions at their VDJ junctions. In the patient group, naive, central memory and Treg TCRB repertoires seemed more alike than in the healthy donor group.

In its sample, this clone was seen a few times. As yet, its antigen is unknown. Every isolated RNA sample was fully reverse transcribed, so sequencing captured expressed TCRB transcripts. The repertoire was sequenced with immunoSEQ multiplex PCR; TCRdb's copy has only in-frame clones and lacks some. The sample shows 300,000 to 350,000 clones, 12% to 15% of them seen only once. V was shortened by 5 bases and J by 2 bases, with 13 bases between the two germline ends. The CDR3 loop spans 14 amino acids. Germline-derived CDR1 and CDR2 are MNHNS and SASEGT. The source is a man aged 25 to 40 in good health. This sequence joins TRBV6-1 and TRBJ2-7; a weak D match, TRBD2 (7 bases). Sequencing was performed on central memory CD4+ T cells from blood. For the CDR3, the DNA is TGTGCCAGCAGTCTAGCGGACAGCACCTACGAGCAGTACTTC. Its translation: CASSLADSTYEQYF.